This T cell receptor beta chain was obtained from a study of control samples from healthy donors and cancer patients. Measured with immunoSEQ multiplex PCR; TCRdb has only the in-frame clones, and not every one. The sample consists of 190,000 or so clones, approximately 92% of them appearing once. The V segment lost 4 bases and the J segment 5 bases; nucleotides outside the gene matches: 9. Germline V gives CDR1 SNHLY, CDR2 FYNNEI. This CDR3 region has 15 residues. The clonotype comes from a young man in good health. V is TRBV2 and J is TRBJ2-3; 7 bases match TRBD1. The sample taken for sequencing was blood. CDR3 loop: CASSVVGGGRDTQYF. CDR3 coding DNA: TGTGCCAGCAGTGTGGTAGGGGGCGGGCGAGATACGCAGTATTTT. The entire variable domain, with the rest obtained from reference TRBV2 and TRBJ2-3, is as follows: EPEVTQTPSHQVTQMGQEVILRCVPISNHLYFYWYRQILGQKVEFLVSFYNNEISEKSEIFDDQFSVERPDGSNFTLKIRSTKLEDSAMYFCASSVVGGGRDTQYFGPGTRLTVL.